These T cell receptor beta chains were read from a single sample in a study of blood T cell repertoires in COVID-19. Some clones are missing from TCRdb's copy, which holds only in-frame ones; the method was immunoSEQ multiplex PCR. The repertoire holds about 170,000 clones, approximately 83% seen once, with about 1.9% in the top ten. Material: peripheral blood. The source is a woman of 80 years or more with acute or convalescent COVID-19. Each CDR3 is given with its conserved first and last residue. A D gene is named only where the DNA matches it firmly. The size of a clone is reported for some rows only, either as once, few or many, or as a class for expanded clones.

J | D | size | V | CDR3 | DNA
TRBJ1-1 | TRBD1 | NA | TRBV28 | CASSLWEQGDTEAFF | TGTGCCAGCAGTTTATGGGAACAGGGGGATACTGAAGCTTTCTTT
TRBJ1-5 | TRBD1 | NA | TRBV19 | CAIGQGQSQPQHF | TGTGCCATAGGACAGGGTCAGTCCCAGCCCCAGCATTTT
TRBJ2-3 | NA | NA | TRBV5-4 | CASSSRGDTQYF | TGTGCCAGCAGTTCGCGGGGAGATACGCAGTATTTT
TRBJ1-4 | TRBD1 | NA | TRBV5-1 | CASSSQGAENEKLFF | TGCGCCAGCAGCTCTCAGGGGGCCGAGAATGAAAAACTGTTTTTT
TRBJ2-2 | TRBD1 | NA | TRBV9 | CASSEKGQFRTGELFF | TGTGCCAGCAGCGAAAAGGGACAGTTCCGCACCGGGGAGCTGTTTTTT
TRBJ2-1 | TRBD2 | NA | TRBV5-4 | CASQLADYNEQFF | TGTGCCAGCCAACTAGCGGACTACAATGAGCAGTTCTTC
TRBJ1-5 | TRBD1 | NA | TRBV18 | CASSTQGPSNQPQHF | TGTGCCAGCTCAACACAGGGGCCCAGCAATCAGCCCCAGCATTTT
TRBJ1-3 | NA | NA | TRBV12-3/TRBV12-4 | CASSSSGGNTIYF | TGTGCCAGCAGTTCTTCCGGGGGAAACACCATATATTTT
TRBJ2-7 | NA | NA | TRBV30 | CAWKTDKSEQYF | TGTGCCTGGAAGACCGACAAATCCGAGCAGTACTTC
TRBJ2-2 | TRBD1 | NA | TRBV3-1/TRBV3-2 | CASSHDRQGVEYTGELFF | TGTGCCAGCAGCCACGATAGACAGGGCGTCGAGTACACCGGGGAGCTGTTTTTT
TRBJ1-6 | TRBD1 | NA | TRBV7-2 | CASSSRTGVGSPLHF | TGTGCCAGCAGCTCGAGGACAGGGGTAGGGTCACCCCTCCACTTT
TRBJ2-4 | TRBD1 | NA | TRBV6-6 | CASSHGQGSKNIQYF | TGTGCCAGCAGTCACGGACAGGGATCCAAAAACATTCAGTACTTC
TRBJ2-1 | TRBD2 | NA | TRBV5-1 | CASSSSSGRARIF | TGCGCCAGCAGCTCCTCTAGCGGGAGGGCAAGGATCTTC
TRBJ1-1 | NA | NA | TRBV7-9 | CASSHDSPNTEAFF | TGTGCCAGCAGCCATGACAGCCCGAACACTGAAGCTTTCTTT
TRBJ1-4 | NA | NA | TRBV30 | CAWSVGGDSEKLFF | TGTGCCTGGAGTGTGGGGGGTGACAGTGAAAAACTGTTTTTT
TRBJ1-2 | NA | once | TRBV3-1/TRBV3-2 | CASSQSQGGGGYTF | TGTGCCAGCAGCCAAAGCCAGGGTGGTGGTGGCTACACCTTC
TRBJ1-6 | NA | NA | TRBV4-3 | CASSQDRGSYSPLHF | TGCGCCAGCAGCCAAGATCGGGGATCTTATTCACCCCTCCACTTT
TRBJ2-1 | TRBD2 | NA | TRBV29-1 | CSAGLALDEQFF | TGCAGCGCCGGACTAGCGTTGGATGAGCAGTTCTTC
TRBJ2-2 | TRBD2 | NA | TRBV4-3 | CASSQRTSGTGELFF | TGCGCCAGCAGCCAACGGACTAGCGGGACCGGGGAGCTGTTTTTT
TRBJ1-6 | TRBD1 | many | TRBV2 | CASRPPGQGNSPLHF | TGTGCCAGCAGGCCCCCGGGACAGGGGAATTCACCCCTCCACTTT
TRBJ2-3 | TRBD1 | NA | TRBV24-1 | CATSDLGSQGAESTDTQYF | TGTGCCACCAGTGATTTGGGCTCGCAGGGGGCGGAGAGCACAGATACGCAGTATTTT
TRBJ2-1 | NA | NA | TRBV6-2/TRBV6-3 | CASSTGFDGEQFF | TGTGCCAGCAGTACAGGGTTTGATGGTGAGCAGTTCTTC
TRBJ1-4 | NA | few | TRBV7-2 | CASSYGAVNEKLFF | TGTGCCAGCAGCTATGGGGCCGTTAATGAAAAACTGTTTTTT
TRBJ1-5 | NA | NA | TRBV19 | CASSIQFSNQPQHF | TGTGCCAGTAGTATACAGTTTAGCAATCAGCCCCAGCATTTT
TRBJ2-5 | NA | NA | TRBV7-6 | CASSFSGSETQYF | TGTGCCAGCAGCTTTTCCGGGAGTGAGACCCAGTACTTC